Reported below is one TCR beta chain. This entry comes from a study of T cells expressing NK-cell markers. This CDR3 spans 16 amino acids. Germline assignment: CDR1 SGHRS and CDR2 YFSETQ. Reprocessing the 5' RACE reads, TCRdb reports a single entry for every CDR3 protein and omits DNA. There are 300,000 or so distinct CDR3 sequences in the sample, with 4% to 4.5% held by the top ten. This TCR was recovered from a woman between 18 and 70 years old in good health. The V and J genes are TRBV5-1 and TRBJ1-1. The sequenced sample was blood T cells: a sorted CD56 or NKG2C T cell subset, CD4+ or CD8+ T cells, or bulk PBMC T cells (not recorded which). The CDR3 sequence is CASIFGAGGENTEAFF. Combining the CDR3 with reference TRBV5-1 and TRBJ1-1 gives the whole variable domain KAGVTQTPRYLIKTRGQQVTLSCSPISGHRSVSWYQQTPGQGLQFLFEYFSETQRNKGNFPGRFSGRQFSNSRSEMNVSTLELGDSALYLCASIFGAGGENTEAFFGQGTRLTVV.